This TCR beta chain was identified during a study of CD8 T cells in Susac syndrome. Germline-derived CDR1 and CDR2 are LGHDT and YNNKEL (reference sequence). There are 14 residues in the CDR3. As concerns this clonotype: At one end the junction does not follow the germline gene, possibly because of a read error.

RNA amounts of 0.5 to 1 ug underwent reverse transcription with random hexamers. TCRdb reprocessed the immunoSEQ multiplex PCR reads with MiXCR, giving one entry per CDR3 protein. The profile shows 150,000 to 180,000 distinct CDR3 sequences, 95% of them singletons. The source of this sequence is a human donor with Susac syndrome. V is TRBV3-1 and J is TRBJ1-2, with no clear D. Sequenced sample: CD4+ T cells from PBMCs. The CDR3 bases are TGTGCCAGCAGCGAAGACGGGATGTACTATGGCTACACCTTC. It yields the protein CASSEDGMYYGYTF.